The 29 T cell receptor beta chains below were found in one sample sequenced in a study of OX40 agonist ivuxolimab in advanced cancers. To prepare the library, the immunoSEQ multiplex PCR assay was applied. The source is immuneACCESS, and TCRdb retained only in-frame sequences with V and J called. Part of the clones is not carried over; for the studies checked, unresolved V genes explain less than half of this, and the remainder is unexplained. The table for this sample lists about 89,000 clones; around 90% of them were counted only once. The top ten constitute 0.7% to 0.9% of the sample. The sample here was CD4+ or CD8+ T cells sorted from blood, taken in a trial of the OX40 agonist ivuxolimab. These receptors were obtained from an adult with an advanced solid tumor such as melanoma, head and neck, liver or kidney cancer.

The V call is TRBV10-3, the J call TRBJ1-6, with a tentative D call TRBD1 (5 bases). The CDR3 runs 15 residues. V dropped 4 bases and J dropped 8 bases, with 15 bases sitting between them. Germline values: CDR1 ENHRY, CDR2 SYGVKD. CDR3 loop: CAISVTASVDSPLHF. CDR3 sequence (DNA): TGTGCCATCAGTGTGACAGCGTCTGTGGATTCACCCCTCCACTTT.

This rearrangement joins TRBV5-1 to TRBJ2-1, with 9 bases that match TRBD2. The CDR3 sequence is 14 residues long. Trimming removed 3 bases from V and 9 bases from J; junction bases left unmatched: 7. Germline V gene data show CDR1 as SGHRS and CDR2 as YFSETQ. CDR3 sequence reads: CASSSLAGVAEQFF. The CDR3, as DNA: TGCGCCAGCAGCTCATTAGCGGGAGTAGCTGAGCAGTTCTTC.

The rearrangement joins TRBV28 to TRBJ1-4, with a possible D match to TRBD1 (6 bases). Germline loops: CDR1 MDHEN, CDR2 SYDVKM. This CDR3 has 16 amino acids. V was pared by 6 bases and J by 8 bases, with 22 bases between. CDR3 coding DNA: TGTGCCAGCAGCCTGGCGGGCGCAGGGGTGGTCGAAAAACTGTTTTTT. Its protein is CASSLAGAGVVEKLFF.

This clone has more than one count but fewer than ten. J is TRBJ1-3 and V is TRBV7-2; D gene ambiguous. With 5 bases removed from V and 6 bases from J, the gap between germline ends came to 11 bases. The germline V gene has CDR1 SGHTA and CDR2 FQGNSA. CDR3 length equals 13 residues. The CDR3 sequence is CASSLRNTNTIYF. CDR3 nucleotide sequence: TGTGCCAGCAGCCTACGTAACACAAACACCATATATTTT.

The chain couples TRBV6-1 to TRBJ2-2, with a tentative D call TRBD2 (6 bases). Germline V gene sequence: CDR1 MNHNS, CDR2 SASEGT. This CDR3 contains 15 residues. V lost 6 bases and J 2 bases, leaving 13 bases between the germline ends. CDR3 region: CASRMGTLNTGELFF. The CDR3 bases are TGTGCCAGCAGGATGGGGACTCTCAACACCGGGGAGCTGTTTTTT.

In its sample, this clone was seen once. This chain joins TRBV6-6 and TRBJ1-2, with 11 bases that match TRBD1. The CDR3 extends over 13 amino acids. Germline V gives CDR1 MNHNY, CDR2 SVGAGI (reference sequence). Trimming at V came to 5 bases and at J to 8 bases, leaving 4 bases not matched to a gene. CDR3 nucleotides: TGTGCCAGCAGTGGACAGGGGGCGCGGGGCTACACCTTC. Amino acid sequence: CASSGQGARGYTF.

CDR3 in DNA: TGTGCCAGCAGCTGCAGACAGGAGAACGACCTCTACGAGCAGTACTTC. It specifies CASSCRQENDLYEQYF. The chain couples TRBV11-3 to TRBJ2-7; perhaps TRBD1 as D (6 bases). The V end was cut by 4 bases, the J end by 3 bases, with 19 bases between. This CDR3 comprises 16 residues. Germline CDR1 and CDR2: SGHNT and YENEEA.

The chain has TRBV13 and TRBJ2-3; 8 bases agree with TRBD2. V gave up 1 base and J gave up 0 bases; unmatched junction bases: 3. This CDR3 comprises 16 residues. Germline lookup yields CDR1 PRHDT and CDR2 FYEKMQ (reference sequence). CDR3 amino acids: CASSLATGGSTDTQYF. In DNA, the CDR3 is TGTGCCAGCAGCTTAGCCACGGGAGGGAGCACAGATACGCAGTATTTT.

The J gene is TRBJ1-3, the V gene TRBV15, with a weak D call TRBD1 (6 bases). The CDR3 is 16 amino acids. Germline V lookup: CDR1 LNHNV, CDR2 YYDKDF (reference sequence). V was clipped by 5 bases and J by 3 bases, with 17 bases between them. CDR3 sequence reads: CATSLNRVSSGNTIYF. In DNA, the CDR3 is TGTGCCACCAGCTTGAACAGGGTCTCGAGTGGAAACACCATATATTTT. The full variable domain, completed using reference TRBV15 and TRBJ1-3, is DAMVIQNPRYQVTQFGKPVTLSCSQTLNHNVMYWYQQKSSQAPKLLFHYYDKDFNNEADTPDNFQSRRPNTSFCFLDIRSPGLGDTAMYLCATSLNRVSSGNTIYFGEGSWLTVV.

CDR3 sequence (DNA): TGTGCCAGCATCCCGGGACTAGCGGACAACACCGGGGAGCTGTTTTTT. It is translated as CASIPGLADNTGELFF. The chain is built from TRBV7-9 and TRBJ2-2, with 11 bases fitting TRBD2. This CDR3 has 16 residues. Germline V gene sequence: CDR1 SEHNR, CDR2 FQNEAQ (reference sequence). V lost 7 bases to trimming and J lost 2 bases; unmatched junction nucleotides: 6.

This chain links TRBV7-2 with TRBJ2-7, with TRBD2 identical over 7 bases. CDR1 and CDR2 from the germline V gene are SGHTA and FQGNSA. The CDR3 has 15 amino acids. V lost 1 base to trimming and J lost 4 bases; unmatched junction nucleotides: 7. The CDR3: CASSLGSGAYYEQYF. The CDR3 nucleotides read TGTGCCAGCAGCTTAGGGAGCGGGGCCTATTACGAGCAGTACTTC.

The chain combines TRBV23-1 with TRBJ1-1; D remains unclear. TRBV23-1 is designated an ORF whose function remains uncertain. V lost 6 bases to trimming and J lost 0 bases, with 5 bases between them. CDR3 length equals 12 residues. This chain's CDR3 is CASRHLNTEAFF. In DNA form, the CDR3 reads TGCGCCAGCAGGCATTTGAACACTGAAGCTTTCTTT.

V usage is TRBV9 and J usage is TRBJ2-1; no definite D call. Germline lookup yields CDR1 SGDLS and CDR2 YYNGEE. The CDR3 totals 14 residues. Deletions cut 3 bases from V and 7 bases from J, with 14 bases between. The CDR3: CASSASAASNEQFF. The CDR3 coding sequence is TGTGCCAGCAGCGCCTCGGCAGCGAGTAATGAGCAGTTCTTC. The full variable domain, with the rest looked up from reference TRBV9 and TRBJ2-1, is DSGVTQTPKHLITATGQRVTLRCSPRSGDLSVYWYQQSLDQGLQFLIQYYNGEERAKGNILERFSAQQFPDLHSELNLSSLELGDSALYFCASSASAASNEQFFGPGTRLTVL.

V gene TRBV7-2 combines with J gene TRBJ1-4, with 7 nucleotides matching TRBD1. The trim removed 6 bases at V and 8 bases at J, leaving 9 bases unmatched. The V gene's germline CDR1 is SGHTA and CDR2 FQGNSA. The CDR3 covers 14 residues. The CDR3 DNA follows: TGTGCCAGCAGTAGACAGGGTTCGGAGGAAAAACTGTTTTTT. Its protein product is CASSRQGSEEKLFF.

The genes are TRBV19 and TRBJ1-5, with D perhaps TRBD1 (6 bases). Trimming shortened V by 1 base and J by 0 bases, and 16 bases separated the two germline ends. Per germline, CDR1 LNHDA and CDR2 SQIVND (reference sequence). The CDR3 totals 18 residues. CDR3 DNA: TGTGCCAGTAGTATAGCCGGGGGCGGGGGCTATAGCAATCAGCCCCAGCATTTT. It yields the protein CASSIAGGGGYSNQPQHF.

The chain employs TRBV7-9 and TRBJ2-1; no clear D gene. The germline V gene has CDR1 SEHNR and CDR2 FQNEAQ (reference sequence). There are 12 residues in the CDR3. The germline V and J ends were trimmed by 5 bases and 10 bases, with 12 bases remaining between them. CDR3: CASSPPMGEQFF. CDR3 in DNA: TGTGCCAGCAGCCCCCCTATGGGGGAGCAGTTCTTC.

The V and J genes are TRBV7-2 and TRBJ1-1; D gene unclear. Trimming stripped 0 bases from V and 2 bases from J, with 7 bases between. This CDR3 is 14 amino acids long. CDR1 is SGHTA and CDR2 is FQGNSA in the germline V gene. CDR3 nucleotide sequence: TGTGCCAGCAGCTTAGCGCTTGGCAACACTGAAGCTTTCTTT. This translates into CASSLALGNTEAFF.

This sequence joins TRBV6-5 and TRBJ1-2; D may be TRBD1 (6 bases). The CDR3 loop spans 13 amino acids. Trimming shortened V by 2 bases and J by 2 bases, and 6 bases separated the two germline ends. Germline V gene lookup returns CDR1 MNHEY and CDR2 SVGAGI. The CDR3 DNA sequence: TGTGCCAGCAGTTACGGGGGCAACTATGGCTACACCTTC. It is translated as CASSYGGNYGYTF.

This rearrangement joins TRBV29-1 to TRBJ2-5, with a weak D call TRBD2 (7 bases). Germline lookup yields CDR1 SQVTM and CDR2 ANQGSEA. V shed 6 bases and J shed 2 bases, with 22 bases lying between them. The CDR3 covers 16 residues. The CDR3 sequence: CSVASPRGGRQETQYF. The DNA for the CDR3 is TGCAGCGTAGCCAGCCCGAGGGGGGGTCGGCAAGAGACCCAGTACTTC.

V and J are TRBV11-2 and TRBJ2-3, with D unclear. Trimming removed 3 bases at V and 0 bases at J, with 10 bases between. Germline loops: CDR1 SGHAT, CDR2 FQNNGV. This CDR3 spans 15 amino acids. The CDR3: CASSFLIGSTDTQYF. CDR3 DNA: TGTGCCAGCAGCTTTTTAATCGGTAGCACAGATACGCAGTATTTT. Supplemented by reference TRBV11-2 and TRBJ2-3, the full variable domain reads EAGVAQSPRYKIIEKRQSVAFWCNPISGHATLYWYQQILGQGPKLLIQFQNNGVVDDSQLPKDRFSAERLKGVDSTLKIQPAKLEDSAVYLCASSFLIGSTDTQYFGPGTRLTVL.

This clone was counted between two and nine times. This chain uses TRBV27 with TRBJ2-1; the match to TRBD2 covers 9 bases. The V and J ends lost 4 bases and 7 bases, in that order; junction bases with no gene match: 11. The CDR3 is made up of 16 amino acids. Germline CDR1 and CDR2: MNHEY and SMNVEV (reference sequence). CDR3: CASSSPGSGGQNEQFF. CDR3 nucleotide sequence: TGTGCCAGCAGTTCCCCAGGAAGCGGGGGGCAGAATGAGCAGTTCTTC.

A few counts support this clone. V and J are TRBV10-3 and TRBJ2-7; unclear D gene. The V and J ends lost 2 bases and 0 bases respectively, with 5 bases between them. This CDR3 spans 13 amino acids. The germline gives CDR1 ENHRY, CDR2 SYGVKD. CDR3 protein: CAISEGISYEQYF. The CDR3 DNA reads as TGTGCCATCAGTGAGGGGATCTCCTACGAGCAGTACTTC.

CDR3 DNA sequence: TGTGCCAGCAGCGGCAGGGCCGCCTATGGCTACACCTTC. Protein: CASSGRAAYGYTF. The genes are TRBV6-1 and TRBJ1-2; TRBD1 is a possible D gene (5 bases). Trimming cost V 6 bases and J 4 bases, with 12 bases left between them. Germline loops: CDR1 MNHNS, CDR2 SASEGT. The CDR3 is 13 amino acids.

This chain links TRBV6-5 with TRBJ2-7, with 7 bases identical to TRBD1. J gave up 6 bases and V 0 bases, and 11 bases lay outside the gene matches. CDR1 and CDR2 (germline): MNHEY, SVGAGI. The length of the CDR3 is 16 residues. This CDR3 reads CASSYSEGAGSTEQYF. CDR3 nucleotides: TGTGCCAGCAGTTACTCCGAGGGGGCCGGATCGACCGAGCAGTACTTC.

The chain uses TRBV27 and TRBJ2-5, with 8 bases that match TRBD2. The CDR3 is made up of 14 amino acids. V was clipped by 8 bases and J by 2 bases; unmatched bases: 7. Germline CDR1 MNHEY, CDR2 SMNVEV (reference sequence). CDR3: CASGISGAQETQYF. As DNA, the CDR3 is TGTGCCAGCGGAATTAGCGGGGCGCAAGAGACCCAGTACTTC.

The V gene is TRBV27, the J gene TRBJ1-2; the D gene is possibly TRBD1 (5 bases). This CDR3 has 15 residues. Germline-derived CDR1 and CDR2 are MNHEY and SMNVEV (reference sequence). V was trimmed by 5 bases and J by 6 bases, leaving 19 bases between them. The CDR3 sequence is CASSPHMFRGNGYTF. The CDR3 DNA follows: TGTGCCAGCAGTCCCCATATGTTTAGGGGTAATGGCTACACCTTC.

The gene calls are TRBV9 and TRBJ1-1, with D uncertain. V dropped 0 bases and J dropped 5 bases, with 11 bases sitting between them. This CDR3 spans 14 amino acids. Looked up from germline, CDR1 is SGDLS and CDR2 is YYNGEE. The CDR3 nucleotides are TGTGCCAGCAGCGTAGCTTCGAGGATGACTGAAGCTTTCTTT. Amino acids: CASSVASRMTEAFF.

The rearrangement uses TRBV9 and TRBJ2-7; D remains unclear. This CDR3 is 13 amino acids long. Trimming cost V 2 bases and J 3 bases, with 9 bases left between them. Germline-derived CDR1 and CDR2 are SGDLS and YYNGEE. The DNA of the CDR3 is TGTGCCAGCAGCGTGGGAACGAACTACGAGCAGTACTTC. This encodes CASSVGTNYEQYF.

V gene TRBV27 combines with J gene TRBJ2-5; tentatively, D is TRBD2 (6 bases). The CDR3 length is 16 residues. Trimming removed 6 bases at V and 5 bases at J, with 22 bases between. Germline CDR1 MNHEY, CDR2 SMNVEV (reference sequence). CDR3 nucleotide sequence: TGTGCCAGCAGAAAATATTCTCTAGCGCTAGGCGAGACCCAGTACTTC. Translating gives CASRKYSLALGETQYF.